This TCR beta chain was retrieved from a study of T cells after yellow fever vaccination. On the study more broadly: Each low-cell-number fraction was prepared by means of SMART-Seq v4 Ultra Low Input.

The length of the CDR3 is 16 residues. With V trimmed by 4 bases and J by 0 bases, 7 bases remained unmatched. Germline V lookup: CDR1 LGHNA, CDR2 YSLEER. This clonotype was counted between two and nine times. TCRdb itself ran the 5' RACE reads through MiXCR, one entry per CDR3 protein. The sample yields around 600,000 distinct CDR3 sequences, 10% to 15% seen once. The gene calls are TRBV4-3 and TRBJ1-1, with TRBD1 matching over 8 bases. The sequences come from PBMCs, collected on the day of the yellow fever booster vaccination. This TCR derives from a man aged 30 to 45 who received the YFV17D yellow fever vaccine. The CDR3 spells CASSPGQGIMNTEAFF. CDR3 in DNA: TGCGCCAGCAGCCCTGGACAGGGAATAATGAACACTGAAGCTTTCTTT.